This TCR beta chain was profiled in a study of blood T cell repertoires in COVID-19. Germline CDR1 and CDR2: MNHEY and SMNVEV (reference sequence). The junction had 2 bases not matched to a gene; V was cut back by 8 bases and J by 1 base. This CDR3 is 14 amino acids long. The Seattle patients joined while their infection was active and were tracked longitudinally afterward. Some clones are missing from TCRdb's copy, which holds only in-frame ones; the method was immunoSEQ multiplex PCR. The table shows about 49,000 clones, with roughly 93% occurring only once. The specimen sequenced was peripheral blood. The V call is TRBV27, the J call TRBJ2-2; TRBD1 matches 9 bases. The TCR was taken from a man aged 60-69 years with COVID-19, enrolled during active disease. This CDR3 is CASGGQGNTGELFF. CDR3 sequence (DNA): TGTGCCAGCGGGGGACAGGGGAACACCGGGGAGCTGTTTTTT.